This record looks at one TCR beta chain sequence and its context. What it binds is unknown. The data belong to a study of cytomegalovirus exposure and HLA in healthy donors. Study-wide results and limits: Researchers counted roughly 150 TCR beta chains as cytomegalovirus-associated. Some public TCRs appeared in many individuals, while most sequences were rare. Subsequent analysis of the 110 or so validation repertoires found a tendency for first-cohort TCR clusters to co-occur.

Assay: immunoSEQ multiplex PCR; the TCRdb copy retains only in-frame clones and omits some. The table shows approximately 260,000 clones, with about 90% occurring only once. From the 120-subject validation cohort, which was separate from the roughly 670-subject first cohort, the donors were drawn. J lost 11 bases, V lost 0 bases, and 5 bases had no gene match. Per germline, CDR1 SGHRS and CDR2 YFSETQ. The CDR3 extends over 13 amino acids. Sample: PBMCs. The sequence was collected from a woman aged 30 to 39 in good health and CMV-seropositive. The chain carries TRBV5-1 and TRBJ1-1; 9 positions match TRBD1. CDR3 coding DNA: TGCGCCAGCAGCTTGGCCGGGACAGGGTTGGCTTTCTTT. It specifies CASSLAGTGLAFF.